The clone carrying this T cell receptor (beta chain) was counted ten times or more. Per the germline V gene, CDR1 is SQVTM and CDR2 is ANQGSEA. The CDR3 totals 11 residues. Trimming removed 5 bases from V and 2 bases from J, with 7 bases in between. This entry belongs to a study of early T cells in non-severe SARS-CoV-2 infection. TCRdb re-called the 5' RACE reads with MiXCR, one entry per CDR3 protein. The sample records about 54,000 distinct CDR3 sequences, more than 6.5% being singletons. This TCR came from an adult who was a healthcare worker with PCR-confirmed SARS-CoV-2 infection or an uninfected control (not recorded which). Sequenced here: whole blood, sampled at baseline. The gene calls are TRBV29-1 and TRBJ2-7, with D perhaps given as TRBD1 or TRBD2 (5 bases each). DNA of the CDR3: TGCAGCGTTATGGGGGCCTACGAGCAGTACTTC. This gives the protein CSVMGAYEQYF.